The 23 T cell receptor beta chains presented below share a single source sample, sequenced in a study of OX40 agonist ivuxolimab in advanced cancers. Only in-frame clones appear in the TCRdb table, and some are missing; sequencing was by immunoSEQ multiplex PCR. The sample lists some 140,000 clones, over 75% occurring once. The sample consisted of CD4+ or CD8+ T cells sorted from blood, taken in a trial of the OX40 agonist ivuxolimab. Receptors originate from an adult with an advanced solid tumor such as melanoma, head and neck, liver or kidney cancer.

The chain recombines TRBV9 with TRBJ2-1, with 9 nucleotides matching TRBD2. Germline V CDR1 and CDR2: SGDLS, YYNGEE. The CDR3 extends over 16 amino acids. Trimming removed 0 bases from V and 9 bases from J; junction bases left unmatched: 10. In DNA form, the CDR3 reads TGTGCCAGCAGCGTAGACCCGACTAGCGGTGAAGTTGAGCAGTTCTTC. Residues: CASSVDPTSGEVEQFF.

The rearrangement joins TRBV28 to TRBJ2-3; 7 positions match TRBD1. Trimming removed 3 bases from V and 1 base from J; junction bases left unmatched: 7. This CDR3 spans 16 amino acids. Germline values: CDR1 MDHEN, CDR2 SYDVKM. The CDR3 sequence: CASSFRTGKGTDTQYF. DNA of the CDR3: TGTGCCAGCAGTTTCAGGACAGGAAAAGGCACAGATACGCAGTATTTT.

The V gene is TRBV7-3, the J gene TRBJ2-3; possible D gene TRBD2, 6 bases. Trimming took off 4 bases at V and 14 bases at J, with 19 bases between the two ends. CDR3 length: 13 residues. The germline V gene encodes CDR1 SGHTA and CDR2 FQGTGA. In DNA form, the CDR3 reads TGTGCCAGCAGCTCCCAGGGCGGAGGGAGATTGTATTTT. It encodes CASSSQGGGRLYF.

The rearrangement links TRBV19 to TRBJ1-1; 7 bases are shared with TRBD1. V was clipped by 5 bases and J by 1 base; unmatched bases: 10. The CDR3 totals 16 residues. Germline lookup yields CDR1 LNHDA and CDR2 SQIVND (reference sequence). The CDR3 DNA reads as TGTGCCAGTAGTCCCGGGGACAGTCTGGGGAACACTGAAGCTTTCTTT. Translating it yields CASSPGDSLGNTEAFF.

The CDR3 region is CAISESGTEAFF. The CDR3 coding sequence is TGTGCCATCAGTGAGTCGGGTACTGAAGCTTTCTTT. This rearrangement joins TRBV10-3 to TRBJ1-1; D unresolved. This CDR3 region has 12 residues. Germline values: CDR1 ENHRY, CDR2 SYGVKD. Trimming left V 0 bases short and J 5 bases short, with 4 bases between.

The chain employs TRBV5-1 and TRBJ2-2; TRBD2 matches at 11 bases. The ends lost 0 bases at V and 5 bases at J; junction bases unmatched: 0. This CDR3 is 15 amino acids long. Germline V lookup: CDR1 SGHRS, CDR2 YFSETQ. The CDR3 DNA reads TGCGCCAGCAGCTTGGTAGCGGGAGGGACCGGGGAGCTGTTTTTT. Amino acids: CASSLVAGGTGELFF.

This clone has just one count. This rearrangement joins TRBV18 to TRBJ1-2; D is possibly TRBD1 (5 bases). Trimming stripped 5 bases from V and 8 bases from J, with 18 bases between. Germline V lookup: CDR1 KGHSH, CDR2 LQKENI. This CDR3 comprises 14 residues. This chain's CDR3 is CASSSQGYSDGYTF. As DNA, the CDR3 is TGTGCCAGCTCATCTCAGGGTTACAGTGACGGCTACACCTTC.

The chain joins TRBV4-3 to TRBJ1-1; D is ambiguous. V gave up 5 bases and J gave up 1 base, with 8 bases separating them. The CDR3 is 13 residues long. Per germline, CDR1 LGHNA and CDR2 YSLEER. This CDR3 is CASSTTGNTEAFF. The CDR3 DNA is TGCGCCAGCAGCACCACCGGGAACACTGAAGCTTTCTTT.

The chain employs TRBV5-3 and TRBJ2-3; D is unresolved. TRBV5-3 is an ORF, with its function uncertain. V was trimmed by 2 bases and J by 0 bases, leaving 4 bases between them. The CDR3 runs 13 residues. CDR3 protein: CARSLVSTDTQYF. Here the CDR3 DNA reads TGTGCCAGAAGCTTAGTGAGCACAGATACGCAGTATTTT.

The rearrangement uses TRBV27 and TRBJ2-5; TRBD2 agrees at 14 bases. Germline V CDR1 and CDR2: MNHEY, SMNVEV (reference sequence). The V gene end was trimmed by 7 bases and the J gene end by 5 bases; junction bases not matched to a gene: 9. The length of the CDR3 is 16 residues. The DNA of the CDR3 is TGTGCCAGCACATCGACTAGCGGGAGGGCCGGGGAGACCCAGTACTTC. Amino acid sequence: CASTSTSGRAGETQYF.

The chain uses TRBV6-5 and TRBJ2-7, with TRBD1 as a possible D gene (5 bases). This CDR3 has 13 residues. Trimming pared 0 bases from V and 2 bases from J, leaving 5 bases between. Germline V lookup: CDR1 MNHEY, CDR2 SVGAGI. CDR3 loop: CASSYSQAYEQYF. CDR3 bases: TGTGCCAGCAGTTACTCACAGGCCTACGAGCAGTACTTC.

The V and J genes are TRBV28 and TRBJ2-1; 9 nucleotides agree with TRBD2. Per germline, CDR1 MDHEN and CDR2 SYDVKM. The V segment lost 4 bases and the J segment 7 bases; nucleotides outside the gene matches: 5. The CDR3 sequence is 14 residues long. CDR3 protein: CASSWTSVRNEQFF. The CDR3 DNA reads TGTGCCAGCAGTTGGACTAGCGTCCGTAATGAGCAGTTCTTC.

This clone was seen a single time. This chain uses TRBV28 with TRBJ2-1; TRBD1 aligns across 9 bases. CDR1 MDHEN and CDR2 SYDVKM come from the germline V gene. The J segment lost 7 bases and the V segment lost 5 bases, leaving 12 bases of the junction unmatched. The CDR3 length is 16 residues. CDR3: CASSAHTGTGRNEQFF. In nucleotides, the CDR3 is TGTGCCAGCAGTGCCCATACCGGGACAGGGAGGAATGAGCAGTTCTTC.

This clone was counted between two and nine times. V usage is TRBV19 and J usage is TRBJ1-2, with a possible D match to TRBD1 (5 bases). CDR1 is LNHDA and CDR2 is SQIVND in the germline V gene (reference sequence). This CDR3 is 12 amino acids long. V lost 4 bases to trimming and J lost 7 bases, with 10 bases between them. As DNA, the CDR3 is TGTGCCAGTAGTAAGGGACTTCCTGGCTACACCTTC. It is translated as CASSKGLPGYTF. Filled out from reference TRBV19 and TRBJ1-2, the complete variable domain reads DGGITQSPKYLFRKEGQNVTLSCEQNLNHDAMYWYRQDPGQGLRLIYYSQIVNDFQKGDIAEGYSVSREKKESFPLTVTSAQKNPTAFYLCASSKGLPGYTFGSGTRLTVV.

A single count supports this clone. The junction departs from germline at one end; a sequencing error may be responsible. The chain is built from TRBV28 and TRBJ2-7; possibly TRBD1 for D (6 bases). The germline V gene has CDR1 MDHEN and CDR2 SYDVKM. This CDR3 comprises 13 residues. This chain's CDR3 is CASSPTGSNEQYF. CDR3 DNA: TGTGCCAGCAGTCCGACAGGCTCCAACGAGCAGTACTTC.

V is TRBV14 and J is TRBJ2-1; TRBD1 aligns across 9 bases. Per the germline V gene, CDR1 is SGHDN and CDR2 is FVKESK. This CDR3 comprises 18 residues. Germline trimming cut 5 bases from V and 2 bases from J; bases unmatched to any gene: 13. As DNA, the CDR3 is TGTGCCAGCAGCGCTCAAAAAACAGGGGGCTGGACCTACAATGAGCAGTTCTTC. It is translated as CASSAQKTGGWTYNEQFF. The whole variable domain, remainder taken from reference TRBV14 and TRBJ2-1, is EAGVTQFPSHSVIEKGQTVTLRCDPISGHDNLYWYRRVMGKEIKFLLHFVKESKQDESGMPNNRFLAERTGGTYSTLKVQPAELEDSGVYFCASSAQKTGGWTYNEQFFGPGTRLTVL.

The V call is TRBV7-6, the J call TRBJ2-7, with 13 bases aligning to TRBD2. Germline values: CDR1 SGHVS, CDR2 FNYEAQ. The CDR3 has 18 amino acids. The trim removed 1 base at V and 2 bases at J, leaving 8 bases unmatched. CDR3 sequence (DNA): TGTGCCAGCAGCTTAGGAGGGGCGACTAGCGGGAGGACCTACGAGCAGTACTTC. This gives the protein CASSLGGATSGRTYEQYF.

The chain combines TRBV5-1 with TRBJ2-5; 9 bases align to TRBD1. Germline CDR1 and CDR2: SGHRS and YFSETQ. Trimming removed 4 bases from V and 4 bases from J; junction bases left unmatched: 8. CDR3 length: 15 amino acids. CDR3 loop: CASSRTGEFGETQYF. In nucleotides, the CDR3 is TGCGCCAGCAGCCGGACAGGGGAATTTGGAGAGACCCAGTACTTC. The full variable domain, with the rest looked up from reference TRBV5-1 and TRBJ2-5, is KAGVTQTPRYLIKTRGQQVTLSCSPISGHRSVSWYQQTPGQGLQFLFEYFSETQRNKGNFPGRFSGRQFSNSRSEMNVSTLELGDSALYLCASSRTGEFGETQYFGPGTRLLVL.

The genes are TRBV9 and TRBJ2-7, with TRBD1 identical over 10 bases. Per germline, CDR1 SGDLS and CDR2 YYNGEE. The CDR3 spans 15 residues. Germline trimming cut 4 bases from V and 4 bases from J; bases unmatched to any gene: 8. For the CDR3, the DNA is TGTGCCAGCAGCATACCGGGACAGGGGCCTTACGAGCAGTACTTC. It encodes CASSIPGQGPYEQYF.

The V and J genes are TRBV29-1 and TRBJ2-7, with 8 bases identical to TRBD2. The junction had 7 bases not matched to a gene; V was cut back by 7 bases and J by 2 bases. The germline gives CDR1 SQVTM, CDR2 ANQGSEA. CDR3 length: 13 amino acids. CDR3 protein: CSATSGRTYEQYF. Written as DNA, the CDR3 is TGCAGCGCAACTAGCGGTAGGACCTACGAGCAGTACTTC.

CDR3 in amino acids: CASSLGFAVTYEQYF. The CDR3 DNA sequence: TGCGCCAGCAGCTTGGGTTTCGCCGTCACCTACGAGCAGTACTTC. The chain recombines TRBV5-1 with TRBJ2-7; no reliable D call. CDR1 is SGHRS, CDR2 YFSETQ, per germline. Trimming stripped 0 bases from V and 2 bases from J, with 12 bases between. The CDR3 loop spans 15 amino acids.

This sequence joins TRBV11-1 and TRBJ2-7; 12 nucleotides match TRBD2. Germline CDR1 reads SGHAT; CDR2 reads FQDESV (reference sequence). CDR3 length equals 16 residues. After removal of 1 base from V and 2 bases from J, the junction contained 3 bases not matched to a gene. In DNA form, the CDR3 reads TGTGCCAGCAGCTTAGTTCTAGCGGGAGGGCCCTACGAGCAGTACTTC. It is translated as CASSLVLAGGPYEQYF.

This chain links TRBV16 with TRBJ1-5; no reliable D call. Germline V lookup: CDR1 KGHSY, CDR2 FQNENV. Trimming stripped 3 bases from V and 0 bases from J, with 12 bases between. The CDR3 length is 16 residues. The CDR3 loop is CASSQSGVYSNQPQHF. In nucleotides, the CDR3 is TGTGCCAGCAGCCAGTCTGGGGTCTATAGCAATCAGCCCCAGCATTTT.